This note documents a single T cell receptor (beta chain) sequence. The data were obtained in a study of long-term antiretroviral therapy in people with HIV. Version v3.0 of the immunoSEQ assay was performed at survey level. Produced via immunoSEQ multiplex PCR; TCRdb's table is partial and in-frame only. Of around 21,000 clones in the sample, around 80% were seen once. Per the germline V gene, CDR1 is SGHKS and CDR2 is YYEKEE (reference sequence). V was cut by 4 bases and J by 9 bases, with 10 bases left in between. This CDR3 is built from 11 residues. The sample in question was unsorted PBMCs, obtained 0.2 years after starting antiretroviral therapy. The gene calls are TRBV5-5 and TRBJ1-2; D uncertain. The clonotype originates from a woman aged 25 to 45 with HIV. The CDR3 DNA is TGTGCCAGCAGCCTCTTGTCGAGCTACACCTTC. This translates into CASSLLSSYTF.